These T cell receptor beta chains were read from a single sample in a study of shared T cell receptors in the human thymus. This table comes from immunoSEQ multiplex PCR, and its TCRdb copy is limited to in-frame clones, with some not included. The repertoire has 450,000 to 650,000 clones, approximately 80% of them found once; the top ten carry approximately 0.013%. A further study also used this sample, focusing on human thymus T cells.

The specimen was thymocytes. These receptors originate from a boy under two years old with a congenital heart defect. Each CDR3 is given with its conserved first and last residue. A D gene is named only where the DNA matches it firmly. Only some rows state a clone size, as once, few, many or a class for expanded clones.

V	size	D	J	DNA	CDR3
TRBV28	-	TRBD1	TRBJ1-5	TGTGCCAGCAGTAGGGGGGCAGGGGGCGATCAGCCCCAGCATTTT	CASSRGAGGDQPQHF
TRBV6-4	-	-	TRBJ2-1	TGTGCCAGCAGTGACACAACGGGTGGCTCCTACAATGAGCAGTTCTTC	CASSDTTGGSYNEQFF
TRBV5-1	-	TRBD1	TRBJ1-1	TGCGCCAGCAGCTTGGGACCAACAGGGGCGGCCACTGAAGCTTTCTTT	CASSLGPTGAATEAFF
TRBV27	-	TRBD2	TRBJ2-7	TGTGCCAGCAGTTTATCGAGCCGGGGGGGTCGCCCTGTCGAGCAGTACTTC	CASSLSSRGGRPVEQYF
TRBV9	-	-	TRBJ2-3	TGTGCCAGCGTGATCTCCGGGGATACAGATACGCAGTATTTT	CASVISGDTDTQYF
TRBV4-1	-	-	TRBJ1-1	TGCGCCAGCAGCCAAACCAGAAAGAACACTGAAGCTTTCTTT	CASSQTRKNTEAFF
TRBV6-5	once	TRBD2	TRBJ2-7	TGTGCCAGCAGTTACGGGCGGGAGGGAGTCCACGAGCAGTACTTC	CASSYGREGVHEQYF
TRBV19	-	-	TRBJ1-5	TGTGCCAGCTCTAAGACAGGTAACAATCAGCCCCAGCATTTT	CASSKTGNNQPQHF
TRBV9	-	-	TRBJ2-7	TGTGCCAGCAGCGTAAGAGAGTGTGTCCGAGGATCAGACGAGCAGTACTTC	CASSVRECVRGSDEQYF
TRBV6-5	-	-	TRBJ2-1	TGTGCCAGCAGTTCTCCGGGTCCAAGAGACAATGAGCAGTTCTTC	CASSSPGPRDNEQFF
TRBV4-3	-	TRBD2	TRBJ2-5	TGCGCCAGCAGCCAGAATCGGACTAGCGGGAGGATGCGAGAGACCCAGTACTTC	CASSQNRTSGRMRETQYF
TRBV5-6	few	-	TRBJ2-3	TGTGCCAGCAGCTTGGATCCTTTCGGAGGAGATACGCAGTATTTT	CASSLDPFGGDTQYF
TRBV29-1	few	TRBD1	TRBJ2-1	TGCAGCGTTGTTCGGGACAGGCGTCATGAGCAGTTCTTC	CSVVRDRRHEQFF
TRBV11-2	-	TRBD1	TRBJ2-7	TGTGCCAGCAGCGACCCGGGACAGGGGACCTACGAGCAGTACTTC	CASSDPGQGTYEQYF
TRBV10-1	-	TRBD1	TRBJ2-1	TGCGCCGAACCCCGGACAGGGGCCGACAATGAGCAGTTCTTC	CAEPRTGADNEQFF
TRBV5-8	once	TRBD2	TRBJ2-7	TGTGCCAGCCCCTTGACTAGCGGAGAACTCTACGAGCAGTACTTC	CASPLTSGELYEQYF
TRBV9	-	-	TRBJ2-3	TGTGCCAGCAGCGCAGATCCCGGTGCGGGATTGGCAGATACGCAGTATTTT	CASSADPGAGLADTQYF
TRBV4-1	few	TRBD1	TRBJ2-7	TGCGCCAGCAGCCAAGGTGGGGACAGGCGATACGAGCAGTACTTC	CASSQGGDRRYEQYF
TRBV7-9	-	TRBD2	TRBJ2-7	TGTGCCAGCACCCCAAGAGTAGCGGGCCCCTACGAGCAGTACTTC	CASTPRVAGPYEQYF
TRBV4-3	-	TRBD1	TRBJ1-4	TGCGCCAGCAGCCAAAAGCGGCAGGGGGGAGAAAAACTGTTTTTT	CASSQKRQGGEKLFF
TRBV13	-	-	TRBJ1-5	TGTGCCAGCAGCTTAAGCGGCCAGCCCCAGCATTTT	CASSLSGQPQHF
TRBV15	-	TRBD2	TRBJ2-7	TGTGCCACCAGCACCGACCCGGGGGGGTCCTACGAGCAGTACTTC	CATSTDPGGSYEQYF
TRBV5-6	-	TRBD2	TRBJ2-1	TGTGCCAGCAGCTTGTCGGGAGGCTACAATGAGCAGTTCTTC	CASSLSGGYNEQFF
TRBV25-1	few	TRBD2	TRBJ2-1	TGTGCCAGCAGTCGGGCTAGCGGGAGTGTGAATTCCTACAATGAGCAGTTCTTC	CASSRASGSVNSYNEQFF
TRBV27	-	TRBD2	TRBJ2-2	TGTGCCAGCTCCTCCCACGGGGCTAGCGGGAACACCGGGGAGCTGTTTTTT	CASSSHGASGNTGELFF
TRBV7-9	-	TRBD2	TRBJ2-2	TGTGCCAGCAGCCCCGATAAGCGGGATGCGAACACCGGGGAGCTGTTTTTT	CASSPDKRDANTGELFF
TRBV9	-	TRBD2	TRBJ2-3	TGTGCCAGCAGCTCTCGGACTAGCGGGAGGTCGGATACGCAGTATTTT	CASSSRTSGRSDTQYF
TRBV5-4	-	-	TRBJ2-7	TGTGCCAGCAGCACACCGTCAGGTCCCTACGAGCAGTACTTC	CASSTPSGPYEQYF
TRBV4-1	-	-	TRBJ2-7	TGCGCCAGCAGCCCTACTACCAGCAGCATCTACGAGCAGTACTTC	CASSPTTSSIYEQYF
TRBV2	-	TRBD1	TRBJ2-7	TGTGCCAGCAGCCTTGGACAGGGGCCACAATACGAGCAGTACTTC	CASSLGQGPQYEQYF
TRBV27	-	TRBD1	TRBJ2-6	TGTGCCAGCAGCGGGACAGGGGGCGCTGGGGCCAACGTCCTGACTTTC	CASSGTGGAGANVLTF
TRBV15	-	TRBD1	TRBJ2-7	TGTGCCACCAGCAGGAAAGGACAGGGCTACGAGCAGTACTTC	CATSRKGQGYEQYF
TRBV2	once	TRBD1	TRBJ2-7	TGTGCCAGCAGTGGGACAGGGGCGCCTTCCTACGAGCAGTACTTC	CASSGTGAPSYEQYF
TRBV28	once	-	TRBJ1-1	TGTGCCAGCAGTTTATCGTTAAGGGAGGGCACTGAAGCTTTCTTT	CASSLSLREGTEAFF
TRBV5-6	-	-	TRBJ2-6	TGTGCCAGCAGCCACTCCAGGGCGCGGGGGGCCAACGTCCTGACTTTC	CASSHSRARGANVLTF
TRBV5-1	-	-	TRBJ2-7	TGCGCCAGCAGCTTGCCCTCGACAGGCTACGAGCAGTACTTC	CASSLPSTGYEQYF
TRBV9	-	TRBD2	TRBJ2-2	TGTGCCAGCAGCGTAGGCGGGGGAGTCGCCGGGGAGCTGTTTTTT	CASSVGGGVAGELFF
TRBV4-3	once	TRBD2	TRBJ2-1	TGCGCCAGCAGCCAGGCGGGACTAGCGGGACCCTACAATGAGCAGTTCTTC	CASSQAGLAGPYNEQFF
TRBV7-6	-	TRBD1	TRBJ2-1	TGTGCCAGCAGCTTAGCATTTTTTGGGGGACAGGGGATCTCCAATGAGCAGTTCTTC	CASSLAFFGGQGISNEQFF
TRBV4-3	-	TRBD2	TRBJ2-2	TGCGCCAGCAGCCAAGCGGCTAGCGGGAGGAACACCGGGGAGCTGTTTTTT	CASSQAASGRNTGELFF
TRBV11-1	-	-	TRBJ1-2	TGTGCCAGCAGCGAAAACAGACGAGGGTTCTATGGCTACACCTTC	CASSENRRGFYGYTF
TRBV5-4	-	TRBD2	TRBJ2-1	TGTGCCAGCAGCAGAACACCAGGGACTAGCGGCGTGAGGGGGCAGTTCTTC	CASSRTPGTSGVRGQFF
TRBV10-3	-	TRBD2	TRBJ2-7	TGTGCCATCAGTGACCCTAGCGGCTTCTCCTACGAGCAGTACTTC	CAISDPSGFSYEQYF
TRBV29-1	-	TRBD2	TRBJ2-1	TGCAGCGTTGACTATGGTAGCGGGAGCAATGAGCAGTTCTTC	CSVDYGSGSNEQFF
TRBV9	once	TRBD1	TRBJ2-1	TGTGCCAGCAGCGTAGTGCAGGGGGTTAGGGATGAGCAGTTCTTC	CASSVVQGVRDEQFF
TRBV10-1	-	-	TRBJ2-3	TGCGCCAGCAGTGACCCCACGGAGGAGGACAGCACAGATACGCAGTATTTT	CASSDPTEEDSTDTQYF
TRBV28	few	-	TRBJ2-1	TGTGCCAGTAACCAGGCCAGCTCCTACAATGAGCAGTTCTTC	CASNQASSYNEQFF